The next 16 T cell receptor beta chains were all read from a single sample in a study of PD-1 blockade in mismatch repair-deficient tumors. TCRdb's copy holds only in-frame clones and misses some; the assay was immunoSEQ multiplex PCR. The sample comprises just under 80,000 clones, about four fifths of which are singletons, and roughly 5.5% rests with the top ten. Sequencing used peripheral blood, obtained 44 weeks after starting pembrolizumab. The source is an adult with mismatch repair-deficient cancer.

This clone was counted only a few times. The genes are TRBV7-2 and TRBJ2-1; 8 positions agree with TRBD2. Trimming at V came to 4 bases and at J to 7 bases, leaving 15 bases not matched to a gene. This CDR3 is built from 17 residues. Germline loops: CDR1 SGHTA, CDR2 FQGNSA. CDR3 sequence (DNA): TGTGCCAGCAGCTCTAGGACTAGCCCCTGGCGGGAGAATGAGCAGTTCTTC. Translated: CASSSRTSPWRENEQFF. Full variable domain (outside the CDR3, taken from reference TRBV7-2 and TRBJ2-1): GAGVSQSPSNKVTEKGKDVELRCDPISGHTALYWYRQSLGQGLEFLIYFQGNSAPDKSGLPSDRFSAERTGGSVSTLTIQRTQQEDSAVYLCASSSRTSPWRENEQFFGPGTRLTVL.

This clone was seen a few times. The rearrangement uses TRBV19 and TRBJ2-7; D is tentatively TRBD1 or TRBD2 (5 bases each). The germline gives CDR1 LNHDA, CDR2 SQIVND (reference sequence). V lost 7 bases and J lost 3, with 7 bases in between. This CDR3 has 11 amino acids. CDR3 region: CASIGGYEQYF. In DNA, the CDR3 is TGTGCCAGTATTGGGGGCTACGAGCAGTACTTC.

The chain uses TRBV9 and TRBJ2-2; 11 nucleotides agree with TRBD2. J was trimmed by 5 bases and V by 3 bases; bases with no gene match: 6. The CDR3 loop spans 16 amino acids. Germline CDR1 reads SGDLS; CDR2 reads YYNGEE. The CDR3 protein is CASSAGTSGRTGELFF. CDR3 nucleotides: TGTGCCAGCAGCGCAGGGACTAGCGGAAGGACCGGGGAGCTGTTTTTT.

This clone was counted between two and nine times. This rearrangement joins TRBV21-1 to TRBJ2-4; no DNA check was done on the table's D call, TRBD1. TRBV21-1 constitutes a pseudogene. The CDR3 has 16 amino acids. The CDR3 here is CASSKPGTGHKNIQYF. DNA for the CDR3: TGTGCCAGCAGCAAACCCGGGACAGGACACAAAAACATTCAGTACTTC.

Points on this clone: This CDR3 is also generated by other DNA sequences in the sample. This chain uses TRBV11-3 with TRBJ2-5, with D perhaps matching TRBD1 (5 bases). The CDR3 runs to 11 residues. The V gene's germline CDR1 is SGHNT and CDR2 YENEEA. Trimming took off 5 bases at V and 5 bases at J, with 6 bases between the two ends. CDR3 bases: TGTGCCAGCAGCCCAGGGGAGACCCAGTACTTC. Translation: CASSPGETQYF.

The chain's CDR3 is CASSLGGRNYGYTF. The DNA for the CDR3 is TGTGCCAGCAGCTTGGGGGGCAGAAACTATGGCTACACCTTC. The chain recombines TRBV5-5 with TRBJ1-2; a weak D match, TRBD1 (5 bases). The CDR3 extends over 14 amino acids. Trimming stripped 0 bases from V and 2 bases from J, with 8 bases between. Per the germline V gene, CDR1 is SGHKS and CDR2 is YYEKEE (reference sequence).

The genes are TRBV5-1 and TRBJ1-1; possible D gene TRBD1, 5 bases. CDR3 length: 15 amino acids. CDR1 is SGHRS, CDR2 YFSETQ, per germline. V lost 4 bases to trimming and J lost 1 base, with 14 bases between them. The CDR3 DNA is TGCGCCAGCAGCGGGGACGGCACTAGGAACACTGAAGCTTTCTTT. This encodes CASSGDGTRNTEAFF.

This chain connects TRBV19 to TRBJ2-2; 7 positions match TRBD2. J gave up 5 bases and V 3 bases, and 6 bases lay outside the gene matches. Germline loops: CDR1 LNHDA, CDR2 SQIVND (reference sequence). The CDR3 covers 15 residues. The CDR3 protein is CASSMGGRRTGELFF. The CDR3 DNA reads as TGTGCCAGTAGTATGGGAGGGAGGCGTACCGGGGAGCTGTTTTTT.

The V call is TRBV7-9, the J call TRBJ2-1; TRBD1 aligns across 7 bases. The V gene's germline CDR1 is SEHNR and CDR2 FQNEAQ (reference sequence). The trim removed 4 bases at V and 2 bases at J, leaving 8 bases unmatched. The CDR3 is 16 amino acids. The CDR3 is CASSSTTGEPYNEQFF. CDR3 coding DNA: TGTGCCAGCAGCTCCACAACAGGGGAACCCTACAATGAGCAGTTCTTC.

This sequence joins TRBV30 and TRBJ2-3; tentative D call: TRBD2 (6 bases). From germline, CDR1 is GTSNPN and CDR2 SVGIG (reference sequence). V was shortened by 2 bases and J by 2 bases, with 11 bases between the two germline ends. CDR3 length equals 14 residues. The CDR3 sequence is CAWSSGEITDTQYF. In nucleotides, the CDR3 is TGTGCCTGGAGTTCGGGGGAGATCACAGATACGCAGTATTTT.

The chain combines TRBV15 with TRBJ1-4; 10 bases map to TRBD1. The V gene end was trimmed by 8 bases and the J gene end by 1 base; junction bases not matched to a gene: 1. The CDR3 is made up of 14 amino acids. CDR1 is LNHNV, CDR2 YYDKDF, per germline (reference sequence). The CDR3, as DNA: TGTGCCACCGGACAGGGGGAAACTAATGAAAAACTGTTTTTT. Its translation: CATGQGETNEKLFF.

For this clone: Other DNA sequences in this specimen translate into the identical CDR3. The rearrangement uses TRBV6-6 and TRBJ1-5, with unresolved D. CDR3 size: 14 residues. V was pared by 6 bases and J by 5 bases, with 14 bases between. Per the germline V gene, CDR1 is MNHNY and CDR2 is SVGAGI (reference sequence). CDR3: CASSYPSRDQPQHF. The CDR3 DNA sequence: TGTGCCAGCAGCTACCCGTCTCGAGATCAGCCCCAGCATTTT.

This chain uses TRBV11-3 with TRBJ2-1; D may correspond to TRBD1 or TRBD2 (5 bases each). Germline-derived CDR1 and CDR2 are SGHNT and YENEEA. Between the trimmed V and J ends, which lost 0 bases and 4 bases, there was a span of 13 bases. This CDR3 is built from 16 residues. As DNA, the CDR3 is TGTGCCAGCAGCTTAGATACGGGACGCTCGTACAATGAGCAGTTCTTC. Translating gives CASSLDTGRSYNEQFF.

This clone was counted a few times. V usage is TRBV7-3 and J usage is TRBJ2-2, with D perhaps TRBD1 or TRBD2 (6 bases each). The CDR3 totals 16 residues. Germline V CDR1 and CDR2: SGHTA, FQGTGA. V lost 9 bases to trimming and J lost 6 bases, with 23 bases between them. The CDR3, as DNA: TGTGCCAGAGGGGGGCCTCAAATAGTCGGTGCCGGGGAGCTGTTTTTT. Translating it yields CARGGPQIVGAGELFF.

The CDR3 coding sequence is TGTGCCAGCAGCTTTACAGGGGGCTTAGTCTCCTACGAGCAGTACTTC. Translation: CASSFTGGLVSYEQYF. This chain links TRBV13 with TRBJ2-7, with 9 bases fitting TRBD1. CDR1 is PRHDT, CDR2 FYEKMQ, per germline (reference sequence). J was trimmed by 0 bases and V by 3 bases; bases with no gene match: 6. CDR3 size: 16 residues.

The chain carries TRBV28 and TRBJ2-5, with D maybe TRBD1 (6 bases). The CDR3 contains 14 residues. Trimming cost V 0 bases and J 2 bases, with 7 bases left between them. Germline V gene sequence: CDR1 MDHEN, CDR2 SYDVKM. CDR3 protein: CASSLWGAQETQYF. The CDR3 DNA is TGTGCCAGCAGTTTATGGGGGGCTCAAGAGACCCAGTACTTC.